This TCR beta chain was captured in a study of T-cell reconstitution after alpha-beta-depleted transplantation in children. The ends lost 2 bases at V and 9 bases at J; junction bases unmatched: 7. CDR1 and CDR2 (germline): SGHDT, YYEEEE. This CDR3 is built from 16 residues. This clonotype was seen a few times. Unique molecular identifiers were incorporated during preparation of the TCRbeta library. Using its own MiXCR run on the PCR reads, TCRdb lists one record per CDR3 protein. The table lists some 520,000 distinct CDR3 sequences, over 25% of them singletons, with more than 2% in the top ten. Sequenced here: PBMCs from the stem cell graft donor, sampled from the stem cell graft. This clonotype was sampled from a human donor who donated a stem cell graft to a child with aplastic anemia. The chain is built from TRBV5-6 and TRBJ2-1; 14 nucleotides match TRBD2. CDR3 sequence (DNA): TGTGCCAGCAGCTTCCGGACTAGCGGGAGGCCAGGTGAGCAGTTCTTC. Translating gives CASSFRTSGRPGEQFF.